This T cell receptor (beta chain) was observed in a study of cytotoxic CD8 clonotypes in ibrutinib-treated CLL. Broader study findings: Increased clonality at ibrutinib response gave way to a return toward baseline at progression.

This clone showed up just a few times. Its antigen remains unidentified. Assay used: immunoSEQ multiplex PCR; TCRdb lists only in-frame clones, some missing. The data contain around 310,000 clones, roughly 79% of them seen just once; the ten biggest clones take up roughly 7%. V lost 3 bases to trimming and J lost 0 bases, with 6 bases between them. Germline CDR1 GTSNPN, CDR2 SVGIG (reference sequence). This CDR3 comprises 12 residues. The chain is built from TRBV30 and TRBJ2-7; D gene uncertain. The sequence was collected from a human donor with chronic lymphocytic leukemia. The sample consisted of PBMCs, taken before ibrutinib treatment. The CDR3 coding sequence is TGTGCCTGGAGCCACGGCTCCTACGAGCAGTACTTC. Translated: CAWSHGSYEQYF.